This TCR beta chain was recovered during a study of T cell changes during pregnancy in multiple sclerosis. This CDR3 comprises 14 residues. The V gene lost 5 bases and the J gene lost 8 bases, with 15 bases spanning the gap. This table comes from immunoSEQ multiplex PCR, and its TCRdb copy is limited to in-frame clones, with some not included. The sample has about 36,000 clones, around 92% seen once. The clonotype originates from a female donor with multiple sclerosis, enrolled in a pregnancy study. V and J are TRBV23-1 and TRBJ2-2; D possibly corresponds to TRBD2 (6 bases). TRBV23-1 is assigned to the ORF class and has an uncertain function. The sample consisted of PBMCs (not recorded whether the cells were cultured). The CDR3 is CASSKYRREGELFF. CDR3 coding DNA: TGCGCCAGCAGTAAATACAGGAGGGAGGGGGAGCTGTTTTTT.